This T cell receptor (beta chain) was profiled in a study of monozygotic twins with cystic fibrosis. Study-level findings and limits: J usage was most co-twin-similar in 8 of 16 pairs, V in 13. Low clonality (median about 0.0095) suggested a mostly naive repertoire.

The method was immunoSEQ multiplex PCR; TCRdb's version includes in-frame clones alone and lacks a portion of them. There are roughly 23,000 clones in the sample; 85% to 90% occur only once, and around 1.3% lies in the top ten. The CDR3 has 14 amino acids. Germline CDR1 is SGHTA and CDR2 is FQGNSA. V lost 5 bases and J 3 bases, leaving 13 bases between the germline ends. This clone has just one count. The antigen is not known. This TCR was recovered from a woman aged 25 to 45 with cystic fibrosis. Specimen: blood. The V call is TRBV7-2, the J call TRBJ1-1; the D is unclear. The CDR3 loop is CASSKQVSDTEAFF. The CDR3 coding sequence is TGTGCCAGCAGCAAGCAGGTGTCGGACACTGAAGCTTTCTTT.